The present entry profiles one TCR beta chain with its context. This clonotype was seen only a few times. Its binding antigen is unknown. No qualities accompany the bases; no much larger clone lies one base away. This sample was included in a study of T cells in Graves' hyperthyroidism and ophthalmopathy (dated by TCRdb to about 2019). For context, the study as a whole: Peripheral blood was collected at initial diagnosis, before any treatment. The paper describes TCR Vbeta CDR3 sequencing of 140 or so peripheral blood samples, made up of around 41 ophthalmopathy patients, around 78 hyperthyroidism patients and 17 progressor patients. To identify distinguishing TCR V-J signatures, a discovery cohort of about 100 patients was used, comprising some 43 with Graves' ophthalmopathy and 57 with stable Graves' hyperthyroidism. The approximately 100 discovery patients were divided at random into training and test sets in a 7:3 ratio. Prospective prediction of ophthalmopathy was tested in an independent validation cohort consisting of some 20 hyperthyroidism patients and approximately 16 patients who later progressed to ophthalmopathy. Once sampling was done, hyperthyroidism patients were given methimazole at a starting dose of 30 mg daily, whereas ophthalmopathy patients were given high-dose intravenous methylprednisolone. In addition, the study compared T-cell repertoires in thyroid tissue and in blood from 6 or 7 Graves' hyperthyroidism patients.

On the study overall, not on this receptor specifically: A 13 V-J signature model separated ophthalmopathy from stable hyperthyroidism, with 87.88% sensitivity and about 81% specificity in cross-validation and 80%/75% in testing. Most expanded thyroid clonotypes (frequency above 0.001) were also detected in blood, suggesting blood repertoires may reflect thyroid immune responses. Sample size was not statistically predetermined, and blinding of investigators to group allocation was not performed. In validation, the model predicted progression to ophthalmopathy with approximately 70% sensitivity and 72% to 85% specificity, a median of roughly seven months before onset.

TCR beta CDR3 regions were amplified from RNA transcripts. For the first round of RT-PCR on the TCR CDR3, the HTBI primer set was used together with the Qiagen OneStep RT-PCR kit. A second multiplex PCR round built the libraries, followed by size selection and purification. The libraries were sequenced on an Illumina HiSeq2000 using paired-end 100 bp reads. As for the authors' bioinformatics: SOAPnuke was used to process the raw data, removing reads that contained adapters or uncalled bases, had a mean Phred below 15, or lacked an exact match to the constant primer or identifier. High-quality paired reads were merged with COPE v1.2.5, and unique nucleotide sequences were defined as clonotypes. MiTCR v1.1 was used to align the clonotypes against IMGT TRBV, TRBD and TRBJ reference segments. Only V-J combinations with frequency above 0.0001, covering roughly 99% of repertoires, were analysed. The TCS score was defined as the ratio of F50 (clonal expansion) to E x V (chaos), calculated using BLOSUM62-based TCRdist between CDR3 peptides within each V-J. Welch's t-statistics and random forest reduced fewer than 550 V-J features to 10 to 15, which were used in a naive Bayes classifier (R e1071). Starting from the raw public reads, TCRdb applied fastp trimming at Q25, assembled clones with MiXCR and retained in-frame beta chains. Here each entry gathers all rows of one CDR3 protein and keeps the most common genes and DNA. These V and J calls derive from TCRdb rather than the authors' analysis. Across this sample there are about 590,000 distinct CDR3 sequences, with 15% to 18% seen only once. The top ten constitute under 8% of the sample.

Stable Graves' hyperthyroidism was defined as the absence of progression to ophthalmopathy over 18 months of follow-up. Hyperthyroidism patients were aged 18 to 65 years and newly diagnosed, with disease duration of less than 2 months. Any patient with an uncontrolled infection, another autoimmune disease, pregnancy or lactation was excluded. Diagnoses relied on clinical symptoms, serum thyroxine and TRAb, thyroid ultrasound and orbital computed tomography. PBMCs were isolated from more than 8 ml of fresh peripheral blood by Ficoll-Paque density gradient centrifugation. Total RNA was extracted with Trizol reagent, and quality was checked on an Agilent 2100 Bioanalyzer. V is cut back by 4 bases and J by 1 base, with 11 bases in the junction unmatched. Looking up the germline V gene yields CDR1 MNHNS and CDR2 SASEGT. Spanning cysteine to phenylalanine, the CDR3 consists of 18 amino acids. The sequence is cut down to CDR3 DNA, 54 bases in frame from base 1.

This clonotype originated in a woman aged 25 to 39 with Graves' hyperthyroidism. The rearranged segments are TRBV6-1 and TRBJ2-2; TRBD1 lines up with 8 middle nucleotides. Sequencing was done on a sample of blood. The DNA reads as follows: TGTGCCAGCAGTGGGTGGCCGGCCGGGACAGGGAACACCGGGGAGCTGTTTTTT. Translated, this gives CASSGWPAGTGNTGELFF.